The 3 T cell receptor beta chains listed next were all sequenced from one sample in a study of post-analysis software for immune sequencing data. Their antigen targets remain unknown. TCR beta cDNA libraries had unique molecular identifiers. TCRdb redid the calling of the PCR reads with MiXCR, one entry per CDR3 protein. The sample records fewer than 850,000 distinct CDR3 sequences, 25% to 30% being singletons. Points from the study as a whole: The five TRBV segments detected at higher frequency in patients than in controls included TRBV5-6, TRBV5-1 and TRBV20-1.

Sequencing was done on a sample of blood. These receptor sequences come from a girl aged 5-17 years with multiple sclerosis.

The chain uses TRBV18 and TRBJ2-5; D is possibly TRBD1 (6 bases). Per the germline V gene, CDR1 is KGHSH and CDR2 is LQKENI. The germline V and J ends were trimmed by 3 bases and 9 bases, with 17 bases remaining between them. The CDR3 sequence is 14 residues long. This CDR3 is CASSPETGSEAQYF. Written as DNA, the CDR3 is TGTGCCAGCTCACCGGAAACAGGGAGTGAGGCCCAGTACTTC.

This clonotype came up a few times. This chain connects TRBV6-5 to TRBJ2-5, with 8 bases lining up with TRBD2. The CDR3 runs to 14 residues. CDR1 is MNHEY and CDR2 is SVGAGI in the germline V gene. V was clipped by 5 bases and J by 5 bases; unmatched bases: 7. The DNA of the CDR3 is TGTGCCAGCAGTCCTACTAGCGGTGTGGAGACCCAGTACTTC. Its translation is CASSPTSGVETQYF.

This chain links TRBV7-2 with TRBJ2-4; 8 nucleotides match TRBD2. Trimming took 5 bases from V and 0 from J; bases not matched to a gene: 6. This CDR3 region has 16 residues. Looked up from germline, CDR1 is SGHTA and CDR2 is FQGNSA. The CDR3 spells CASSPQRGLAKNIQYF. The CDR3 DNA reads TGTGCCAGCAGCCCCCAGCGGGGGCTAGCCAAAAACATTCAGTACTTC.